These T cell receptor beta chains were read from a single sample in a study of shared clonotypes between healthy human individuals. The repertoire was sequenced with immunoSEQ multiplex PCR; TCRdb's copy has only in-frame clones and lacks some. Of under 600,000 clones in the sample, roughly four fifths were seen once. Material for sequencing was PBMCs. These receptors all stem from a woman in her 40s in good health. Some clones in this sample may be carry-over from other donors' samples. CDR3s include the opening cysteine and the closing phenylalanine or tryptophan. The order of the fields is D gene, clone size, CDR3 length, V gene, J gene, CDR3 protein, CDR3 DNA. The D gene is left open where the match is weak. Clone size, where shown, is once, few, many, or a class for clones that have expanded.

NA	few	15	TRBV4-2	TRBJ2-7	CASSPPGGFSYEQYF	TGTGCCAGCAGCCCGCCCGGGGGATTCTCCTACGAGCAGTACTTC
NA	NA	19	TRBV28	TRBJ1-5	CASRTAPGRPPNSNQPQHF	TGTGCCAGCAGGACTGCCCCGGGACGGCCGCCGAATAGCAATCAGCCCCAGCATTTT
TRBD2	NA	15	TRBV7-2	TRBJ2-7	CASSSSSGSSYEQYF	TGTGCCAGCAGCTCTTCTAGCGGGAGCTCCTACGAGCAGTACTTC
NA	NA	12	TRBV7-2	TRBJ1-2	CASSLQGYGYTF	TGTGCCAGCAGCTTACAGGGCTATGGCTACACCTTC
NA	NA	14	TRBV9	TRBJ2-2	CASSVQAGAGELFF	TGTGCCAGCAGCGTACAAGCAGGGGCCGGGGAGCTGTTTTTT
TRBD1	once	14	TRBV7-7	TRBJ2-1	CASSEDRVKNEQFF	TGTGCTAGCAGCGAGGACAGGGTGAAGAATGAGCAGTTCTTC
TRBD1	NA	14	TRBV29-1	TRBJ1-5	CSVATGTGDQPQHF	TGCAGCGTTGCCACCGGGACAGGGGATCAGCCCCAGCATTTT
NA	NA	14	TRBV19	TRBJ2-2	CASSIGGATGELFF	TGTGCCAGTAGTATAGGGGGAGCCACCGGGGAGCTGTTTTTT
NA	once	16	TRBV7-9	TRBJ2-5	CASSRDQTTVRETQYF	TGTGCCAGCAGCCGAGACCAGACGACAGTGAGGGAGACCCAGTACTTC
NA	NA	16	TRBV28	TRBJ1-1	CASSLPRGAGNTEAFF	TGTGCCAGCAGTCTCCCAAGAGGCGCCGGAAACACTGAAGCTTTCTTT
TRBD2	NA	15	TRBV29-1	TRBJ2-1	CSVEGLAGGPDEQFF	TGCAGCGTGGAAGGACTAGCGGGAGGGCCGGATGAGCAGTTCTTC
NA	NA	14	TRBV4-1	TRBJ2-7	CASSHQNTRDEQYF	TGCGCCAGCAGCCACCAAAATACAAGGGACGAGCAGTACTTC
NA	NA	17	TRBV4-1	TRBJ2-1	CASSRGGLAGFYNEQFF	TGCGCCAGCAGCCGGGGTGGCTTGGCGGGCTTTTACAATGAGCAGTTCTTC
TRBD1	NA	14	TRBV19	TRBJ2-1	CASSPGQNYNEQFF	TGTGCCAGTAGCCCGGGACAGAACTACAATGAGCAGTTCTTC
TRBD2	NA	13	TRBV30	TRBJ2-7	CACETSGVGEQYF	TGTGCCTGCGAGACTAGCGGGGTGGGGGAGCAGTACTTC
NA	NA	16	TRBV28	TRBJ1-5	CASSLLAGNGNQPQHF	TGTGCCAGCAGTTTATTAGCTGGAAACGGCAATCAGCCCCAGCATTTT
TRBD2	few	15	TRBV15	TRBJ2-5	CATSRGLAGQETQYF	TGTGCCACCAGCAGAGGACTAGCGGGACAAGAGACCCAGTACTTC
TRBD1	few	14	TRBV6-5	TRBJ1-2	CASSRDRGNYGYTF	TGTGCCAGCAGCCGGGACAGGGGGAACTATGGCTACACCTTC
NA	NA	14	TRBV19	TRBJ2-4	CASSNLGAKNIQYF	TGTGCCAGTAGTAACTTGGGGGCCAAAAACATTCAGTACTTC
NA	NA	15	TRBV2	TRBJ2-1	CASGEDRTRYNEQFF	TGTGCCAGCGGGGAGGACCGTACCCGATACAATGAGCAGTTCTTC
NA	NA	14	TRBV28	TRBJ2-5	CASSPSGVGETQYF	TGTGCCAGCAGTCCCTCGGGGGTTGGGGAGACCCAGTACTTC
NA	NA	15	TRBV6-5	TRBJ2-7	CASSYSIAQGYEQYF	TGTGCCAGCAGTTACTCGATAGCGCAGGGCTACGAGCAGTACTTC
TRBD1	NA	15	TRBV2	TRBJ2-3	CASGGDRGRTDTQYF	TGTGCCAGCGGGGGGGACAGGGGGCGTACAGATACGCAGTATTTT
NA	NA	14	TRBV27	TRBJ1-1	CASSLGVGGVEAFF	TGTGCCAGCAGTTTAGGGGTTGGGGGGGTTGAAGCTTTCTTT
NA	NA	15	TRBV6-1	TRBJ2-3	CASRGQLAGTDTQYF	TGTGCCAGCAGAGGACAGTTAGCCGGCACAGATACGCAGTATTTT
NA	NA	15	TRBV27	TRBJ1-5	CASSLSIGGYQPQHF	TGTGCCAGCAGTTTATCGATAGGGGGTTATCAGCCCCAGCATTTT
NA	once	11	TRBV6-6	TRBJ1-1	CASSTVAEAFF	TGTGCCAGCAGTACGGTAGCTGAAGCTTTCTTT
TRBD2	NA	16	TRBV6-5	TRBJ2-7	CASSFPSGTRFYEQYF	TGTGCCAGCAGTTTTCCTAGCGGGACTCGCTTTTACGAGCAGTACTTC
TRBD2	NA	15	TRBV13	TRBJ2-7	CASSRRTSGSYEQYF	TGTGCCAGCAGCCGCCGGACTAGCGGTTCCTACGAGCAGTACTTC
NA	NA	12	TRBV25-1	TRBJ2-1	CASSPSINEQFF	TGTGCCAGCAGCCCCAGTATCAATGAGCAGTTCTTC
NA	NA	14	TRBV6-5	TRBJ1-4	CASPFGGLSEKLFF	TGTGCCAGCCCGTTTGGGGGCTTAAGTGAAAAACTGTTTTTT
TRBD2	NA	16	TRBV7-6	TRBJ2-1	CASSLRGTSSWDEQFF	TGTGCCAGCAGCTTACGAGGGACTAGCTCGTGGGATGAGCAGTTCTTC
NA	NA	13	TRBV4-1	TRBJ2-3	CASSQGLGDTQYF	TGCGCCAGCAGCCAAGGGCTCGGAGATACGCAGTATTTT
TRBD2	NA	15	TRBV15	TRBJ2-7	CATSWLAGGSYEQYF	TGTGCCACCAGCTGGTTAGCGGGAGGCTCATACGAGCAGTACTTC
TRBD1	NA	11	TRBV6-1	TRBJ1-1	CASSQGAEAFF	TGTGCCAGCAGTCAGGGGGCTGAAGCTTTCTTT
NA	NA	16	TRBV6-1	TRBJ1-6	CASSEWGHLRGSPLHF	TGTGCCAGCAGTGAATGGGGACACCTCAGAGGTTCACCCCTCCACTTT
NA	NA	12	TRBV18	TRBJ2-7	CASSSDGSGQYF	TGTGCCAGCTCATCAGACGGGTCAGGGCAGTACTTC
NA	NA	17	TRBV4-1	TRBJ1-3	CASRGGGGKSSGNTIYF	TGCGCCAGCAGAGGAGGGGGGGGAAAAAGCTCTGGAAACACCATATATTTT
NA	NA	12	TRBV28	TRBJ2-7	CASSPPFGEQYF	TGTGCCAGCAGTCCTCCCTTTGGGGAGCAGTACTTC
TRBD2	few	17	TRBV4-1	TRBJ2-2	CASSLGTSGSLGEWLFF	TGCGCCAGCAGCCTAGGGACTAGCGGGAGCCTTGGTGAATGGCTGTTTTTT
TRBD2	many	15	TRBV7-8	TRBJ2-7	CASSLPAGGVNEQYF	TGTGCCAGCAGCCTTCCAGCGGGAGGGGTAAACGAGCAGTACTTC